A single T cell receptor beta chain is shown here with its context. Its target is not known. Clones were sequenced by immunoSEQ multiplex PCR, and TCRdb holds only the in-frame ones, with some missing. The sample includes more than 95,000 clones, 75% to 90% seen only once; the top ten take 20%. This specimen belongs to a study of T cell responses to AZD1222 COVID-19 vaccine. Study at large: Researchers grouped second doses given at about 4 or about 12 weeks into one pool. Regarding the study as a whole: In a largely white British group with more females than males, clonal diversity was possibly underestimated. Scientists sampled the repertoires only once the peak T cell response had passed.

CDR1 SGHVS and CDR2 FQNEAQ come from the germline V gene. V was pared by 0 bases and J by 2 bases, with 14 bases between. The CDR3 length is 17 residues. The sequence was collected from an adult in good health. The V and J genes are TRBV7-8 and TRBJ2-1; D is ambiguous. The source material was peripheral blood, sampled on day 0 of AZD1222 vaccination. CDR3 DNA: TGTGCCAGCAGCTTAGCTTCTGCAGAATTAACCTACAATGAGCAGTTCTTC. Protein: CASSLASAELTYNEQFF. The complete variable domain, with remaining parts taken from reference TRBV7-8 and TRBJ2-1, reads GAGVSQSPRYKVAKRGQDVALRCDPISGHVSLFWYQQALGQGPEFLTYFQNEAQLDKSGLPSDRFFAERPEGSVSTLKIQRTQQEDSAVYLCASSLASAELTYNEQFFGPGTRLTVL.